Presented here are 18 T cell receptor beta chains from one specimen sequenced in a study of PD-L1 blockade in urothelial cancer. Clones were read by immunoSEQ multiplex PCR, and TCRdb kept only the in-frame ones, dropping some. The repertoire holds approximately 47,000 clones, with approximately 78% as singletons. Time point given: pretreatment peripheral blood. Sample: PBMCs, taken around atezolizumab (anti-PD-L1) treatment. All receptors come from a man between 45 and 60 years old with urothelial cancer.

The rearrangement uses TRBV4-2 and TRBJ1-2; a possible D gene is TRBD1 (5 bases). Between the trimmed V and J ends, which lost 3 bases and 6 bases, there was a span of 8 bases. CDR3 length: 12 residues. Germline-derived CDR1 and CDR2 are LGHNA and YNFKEQ. CDR3 amino acids: CASSQTTDGYTF. DNA for the CDR3: TGTGCCAGCAGCCAGACGACAGATGGCTACACCTTC.

The chain employs TRBV6-6 and TRBJ2-7; weak D call: TRBD1 (5 bases). V lost 7 bases, J lost 0 bases, and 13 bases lay in between. There are 14 residues in the CDR3. The germline gives CDR1 MNHNY, CDR2 SVGAGI (reference sequence). This CDR3 is CASIRDSRSYEQYF. The DNA for the CDR3 is TGTGCCAGCATCCGCGACAGCCGCTCCTACGAGCAGTACTTC.

J is TRBJ1-5 and V is TRBV18, with D tentatively TRBD1 (5 bases). There are 13 residues in the CDR3. V lost 2 bases to trimming and J lost 7 bases, with 9 bases between them. The germline CDR1 and CDR2 sequences are KGHSH and LQKENI. CDR3 sequence: CASSPSREQPQHF. In DNA form, the CDR3 reads TGTGCCAGCTCACCATCCAGGGAACAGCCCCAGCATTTT. Drawing the rest from reference TRBV18 and TRBJ1-5, the complete variable domain is NAGVMQNPRHLVRRRGQEARLRCSPMKGHSHVYWYRQLPEEGLKFMVYLQKENIIDESGMPKERFSAEFPKEGPSILRIQQVVRGDSAAYFCASSPSREQPQHFGDGTRLSIL.

Points on this clone: One end of the junction is discordant with germline, which a read error may explain. V and J are TRBV5-1 and TRBJ1-2; D is unresolved. There are 12 residues in the CDR3. Germline CDR1 is SGHRS and CDR2 is YFSETQ. The CDR3 reads CASSPDLLGPLF. As DNA, the CDR3 is TGCGCCAGCAGCCCTGACCTTCTGGGCCCCCTCTTC. The full variable domain, completed using reference TRBV5-1 and TRBJ1-2, is KAGVTQTPRYLIKTRGQQVTLSCSPISGHRSVSWYQQTPGQGLQFLFEYFSETQRNKGNFPGRFSGRQFSNSRSEMNVSTLELGDSALYLCASSPDLLGPLFGSGTRLTVV.

The chain carries TRBV28 and TRBJ2-7; 10 nucleotides line up with TRBD1. The J segment lost 3 bases and the V segment lost 6 bases, leaving 11 bases of the junction unmatched. The CDR3 sequence is 16 residues long. The germline V gene has CDR1 MDHEN and CDR2 SYDVKM. In DNA, the CDR3 is TGTGCCAGCAGCCGACCCGTGACAGGGGGCCGCTACGAGCAGTACGTC. It encodes CASSRPVTGGRYEQYV.

The chain recombines TRBV5-1 with TRBJ1-5, with D tentatively TRBD1 (6 bases). The germline CDR1 and CDR2 sequences are SGHRS and YFSETQ. CDR3 length equals 15 residues. Trimming took 0 bases from V and 5 from J, leaving 12 bases between them. CDR3 region: CASSLGGHADQPQHF. The DNA of the CDR3 is TGCGCCAGCAGCTTGGGGGGACACGCGGATCAGCCCCAGCATTTT.

The chain recombines TRBV5-1 with TRBJ1-1, with a possible D match to TRBD1 (5 bases). The CDR3 sequence is 13 residues long. Trimming removed 0 bases from V and 10 bases from J, with 13 bases in between. The germline V gene encodes CDR1 SGHRS and CDR2 YFSETQ. CDR3 protein: CASSLAGEGRAFF. CDR3 DNA sequence: TGCGCCAGCAGCTTGGCCGGGGAGGGGCGAGCTTTCTTT. The full variable domain, completed using reference TRBV5-1 and TRBJ1-1, is KAGVTQTPRYLIKTRGQQVTLSCSPISGHRSVSWYQQTPGQGLQFLFEYFSETQRNKGNFPGRFSGRQFSNSRSEMNVSTLELGDSALYLCASSLAGEGRAFFGQGTRLTVV.

The chain uses TRBV4-2 and TRBJ1-4, with 8 bases fitting TRBD1. CDR3 length: 16 amino acids. V dropped 4 bases and J dropped 2; count of bases not matched to a gene: 6. Germline V gene data show CDR1 as LGHNA and CDR2 as YNFKEQ. This CDR3 is CASSPGQGVTNEKLFF. CDR3 in DNA: TGTGCCAGCAGCCCCGGACAGGGTGTTACTAATGAAAAACTGTTTTTT.

The V gene is TRBV11-3, the J gene TRBJ2-5; 14 bases fit TRBD2. Germline trimming cut 5 bases from V and 2 bases from J; bases unmatched to any gene: 4. The CDR3 sequence is 16 residues long. CDR1 SGHNT and CDR2 YENEEA come from the germline V gene. CDR3 sequence (DNA): TGTGCCAGCAGCCCGGGACTAGCGGGGGATCAAGAGACCCAGTACTTC. Translating it yields CASSPGLAGDQETQYF.

The genes are TRBV19 and TRBJ1-2; 8 nucleotides match TRBD1. Germline V lookup: CDR1 LNHDA, CDR2 SQIVND (reference sequence). V lost 6 bases, J lost 7 bases, and 4 bases stayed unmatched. This CDR3 comprises 12 residues. This chain's CDR3 is CASSATGVGYTF. CDR3 bases: TGTGCCAGTAGCGCGACAGGGGTTGGCTACACCTTC. Full variable domain (outside the CDR3, taken from reference TRBV19 and TRBJ1-2): DGGITQSPKYLFRKEGQNVTLSCEQNLNHDAMYWYRQDPGQGLRLIYYSQIVNDFQKGDIAEGYSVSREKKESFPLTVTSAQKNPTAFYLCASSATGVGYTFGSGTRLTVV.

The chain joins TRBV7-9 to TRBJ1-4; D remains unclear. CDR1 is SEHNR and CDR2 is FQNEAQ in the germline V gene (reference sequence). There are 11 residues in the CDR3. V dropped 7 bases and J dropped 7 bases, with 7 bases sitting between them. The CDR3 is CASTRSEKLFF. The CDR3 coding sequence is TGTGCCAGCACTCGGAGTGAAAAACTGTTTTTT.

The chain is built from TRBV2 and TRBJ2-4, with D possibly matching TRBD2 (5 bases). Per the germline V gene, CDR1 is SNHLY and CDR2 is FYNNEI. CDR3 length: 14 residues. Trimming stripped 10 bases from V and 6 bases from J, with 19 bases between. The CDR3 DNA sequence: TGTGCCACCGCCGCGGGCTTATCGGTAAACATTCAGTACTTC. This codes for CATAAGLSVNIQYF.

This sequence joins TRBV2 and TRBJ2-1, with a weak D call TRBD1 (5 bases). This CDR3 region has 12 residues. Deletions cut 3 bases from V and 10 bases from J, with 10 bases between. Germline CDR1 and CDR2: SNHLY and FYNNEI. The CDR3 loop reads CASSDRVREQFF. The DNA of the CDR3 is TGTGCCAGCAGTGACAGGGTCCGGGAGCAGTTCTTC.

This chain connects TRBV5-1 to TRBJ2-5; 10 bases are a match to TRBD2. CDR3 length equals 15 residues. CDR1 is SGHRS, CDR2 YFSETQ, per germline. Trimming cost V 0 bases and J 5 bases; bases outside gene matches: 4. For the CDR3, the DNA is TGCGCCAGCAGCTTGGCTAGCGGGAGAGGGGAGACCCAGTACTTC. It codes for CASSLASGRGETQYF.

The chain has TRBV7-9 and TRBJ2-7; D assignment may be TRBD1 or TRBD2 (5 bases each). V was clipped by 0 bases and J by 5 bases, with 11 bases between them. CDR1 and CDR2 (germline): SEHNR, FQNEAQ (reference sequence). The length of the CDR3 is 14 residues. The CDR3 DNA reads as TGTGCCAGCAGCTTAGCGGGTCAGGGACACGAGCAGTACGTC. Its translation: CASSLAGQGHEQYV.

Here the CDR3 DNA reads TGTGCCAGCAGACGTAGCGGGAGTTCCTACGAGCAGTACTTC. Protein product: CASRRSGSSYEQYF. The chain links TRBV6-5 to TRBJ2-7; 9 bases map to TRBD2. The V and J ends lost 6 bases and 1 base, in that order; junction bases with no gene match: 4. The CDR3 runs 14 residues. Germline CDR1 MNHEY, CDR2 SVGAGI.

The rearrangement links TRBV7-9 to TRBJ1-1; TRBD1 aligns across 7 bases. J gave up 3 bases and V 5 bases, and 6 bases lay outside the gene matches. This CDR3 region has 14 residues. The germline V gene has CDR1 SEHNR and CDR2 FQNEAQ (reference sequence). CDR3 residues: CASSVDRDYTEAFF. The CDR3 coding sequence is TGTGCCAGCAGCGTTGACAGGGATTACACTGAAGCTTTCTTT.

J is TRBJ2-7 and V is TRBV19, with 10 bases matching TRBD1. With V trimmed by 8 bases and J by 1 base, 2 bases remained unmatched. Germline assignment: CDR1 LNHDA and CDR2 SQIVND (reference sequence). This CDR3 is 13 amino acids long. CDR3 loop: CASGQGGSYEQYF. The CDR3 region has the DNA TGTGCCAGTGGACAGGGGGGGTCCTACGAGCAGTACTTC.